These 32 T cell receptor beta chains share one sample of origin, sequenced in a study of cytomegalovirus exposure and HLA in healthy donors. A multiplex PCR was run with 60 Vbeta primers and 13 Jbeta primers. TCRdb's table, derived via immunoSEQ multiplex PCR, lists solely in-frame clones and lacks some. The repertoire consists of roughly 97,000 clones, with around 9.6% occurring once and the leading ten covering roughly 4.7%. Sequencing was carried out using PBMCs. These receptors came from a middle-aged man in good health and CMV-seropositive.

This clone appeared a few times. Different DNA sequences within this sample yield the same CDR3. The CDR3 is CATSIGGAIGRAKETQYF. The DNA for the CDR3 is TGTGCCACCAGCATAGGGGGGGCAATAGGTCGGGCTAAAGAGACCCAGTACTTC. The chain is built from TRBV15 and TRBJ2-5; maybe TRBD2 (7 bases). The ends were cut back, 4 bases at V and 3 bases at J, with 24 bases in the middle. The germline CDR1 and CDR2 sequences are LNHNV and YYDKDF (reference sequence). CDR3 length equals 18 residues.

CDR3 in DNA: TGTGCCAGCAGCCCAGGAGGATCGGTATCTGGAAACACCATATATTTT. Protein sequence: CASSPGGSVSGNTIYF. This rearrangement joins TRBV28 to TRBJ1-3; D gene ambiguous. The CDR3 length is 16 residues. Trimming removed 6 bases from V and 1 base from J, with 16 bases in between. Germline CDR1 reads MDHEN; CDR2 reads SYDVKM.

This chain uses TRBV5-1 with TRBJ2-1; TRBD2 aligns across 13 bases. J lost 10 bases, V lost 1 base, and 8 bases had no gene match. CDR1 SGHRS and CDR2 YFSETQ come from the germline V gene. The CDR3 has 16 residues. The CDR3 nucleotides read TGCGCCAGCAGCTTGTCTACTAGCGGGAGGGCCCGGGAGCAGTTCTTC. Its protein is CASSLSTSGRAREQFF.

As to this clone: This sample includes further DNA sequences coding for the same CDR3. The chain links TRBV28 to TRBJ1-6; 8 bases agree with TRBD1. The J segment lost 19 bases and the V segment lost 5 bases, leaving 13 bases of the junction unmatched. Germline CDR1 and CDR2: MDHEN and SYDVKM. CDR3 length equals 13 residues. The CDR3 protein is CASSQRTGSLLHF. The CDR3 region has the DNA TGTGCCAGCAGTCAAAGGACAGGGAGCCTCCTACACTTT.

This clone was seen a handful of times. The V call is TRBV4-2, the J call TRBJ1-5; TRBD1 matches 7 bases. V trimming: 2 bases; J trimming: 2 bases; junction bases outside the gene matches: 3. The CDR3 has 15 amino acids. In germline, CDR1 is LGHNA, CDR2 YNFKEQ. CDR3 loop: CASSQITGGNQPQHF. Here the CDR3 DNA reads TGTGCCAGCAGCCAAATTACAGGGGGCAATCAGCCCCAGCATTTT.

This clone turned up a few times. This chain connects TRBV7-9 to TRBJ1-1, with TRBD1 matching over 9 bases. Germline V CDR1 and CDR2: SEHNR, FQNEAQ (reference sequence). This CDR3 comprises 16 residues. V trimming: 2 bases; J trimming: 5 bases; junction bases outside the gene matches: 9. The CDR3 is CASSLRTGVLITEAFF. The CDR3 nucleotides are TGTGCCAGCAGCTTACGGACAGGGGTCTTAATAACTGAAGCTTTCTTT. Looking up the rest from reference TRBV7-9 and TRBJ1-1 gives the full variable domain: DTGVSQNPRHKITKRGQNVTFRCDPISEHNRLYWYRQTLGQGPEFLTYFQNEAQLEKSRLLSDRFSAERPKGSFSTLEIQRTEQGDSAMYLCASSLRTGVLITEAFFGQGTRLTVV.

In its sample, this clone was seen a few times. The gene calls are TRBV2 and TRBJ1-1; 8 nucleotides line up with TRBD1. V trimming: 3 bases; J trimming: 4 bases; junction bases outside the gene matches: 10. Germline CDR1 SNHLY, CDR2 FYNNEI. This CDR3 has 16 residues. In nucleotides, the CDR3 is TGTGCCAGCAGTGACAAACGACAGGGGACGGGCACTGAAGCTTTCTTT. Protein product: CASSDKRQGTGTEAFF.

This clone was detected a few times. This chain connects TRBV5-6 to TRBJ1-1, with D maybe TRBD1 (5 bases). V was trimmed by 0 bases and J by 7 bases, leaving 10 bases between them. The germline gives CDR1 SGHDT, CDR2 YYEEEE. This CDR3 contains 13 residues. The CDR3 region is CASSLVGDSEAFF. For the CDR3, the DNA is TGTGCCAGCAGCTTGGTAGGAGACAGTGAAGCTTTCTTT.

In the case of this clone: Additional DNA sequences in this sample encode the identical CDR3. The rearrangement links TRBV6-5 to TRBJ1-1; D perhaps matches TRBD1 (5 bases). The germline gives CDR1 MNHEY, CDR2 SVGAGI. V lost 0 bases to trimming and J lost 5 bases, with 13 bases between them. CDR3 length equals 15 residues. CDR3 region: CASSYSRQGGTEAFF. For the CDR3, the DNA is TGTGCCAGCAGTTACTCGAGGCAGGGAGGGACTGAAGCTTTCTTT.

This clone was seen more than once but under ten times. This chain connects TRBV27 to TRBJ2-1; 13 positions match TRBD2. V was clipped by 6 bases and J by 6 bases; unmatched bases: 17. The CDR3 covers 19 residues. Germline V lookup: CDR1 MNHEY, CDR2 SMNVEV (reference sequence). The CDR3 nucleotides read TGTGCCAGCAGACCCCCGACGGGACTAGCGGGAAGGTCTCGCAATGAGCAGTTCTTC. This gives the protein CASRPPTGLAGRSRNEQFF.

The chain uses TRBV5-1 and TRBJ2-7, with 9 bases identical to TRBD1. Germline V gene sequence: CDR1 SGHRS, CDR2 YFSETQ. The trim removed 5 bases at V and 2 bases at J, leaving 5 bases unmatched. The CDR3 has 14 amino acids. The CDR3 nucleotides are TGCGCCAGCAGTACGACAGGGGGGGCCTACGAGCAGTACTTC. It codes for CASSTTGGAYEQYF.

The rearrangement joins TRBV5-6 to TRBJ2-5, with 7 nucleotides matching TRBD2. Losses at the gene ends were 4 bases for V and 8 bases for J; bases not matched to a gene: 14. The germline V gene has CDR1 SGHDT and CDR2 YYEEEE. The length of the CDR3 is 15 residues. CDR3 amino acids: CASSLLLGLPQTQYF. The CDR3 nucleotides read TGTGCCAGCAGCCTCCTCCTGGGACTACCCCAAACCCAGTACTTC.

This clone showed up just once. The CDR3 DNA sequence: TGTGCCAGTAGTATAGTACAGACGAATCAGCCCCAGCATTTT. Translated: CASSIVQTNQPQHF. This chain links TRBV19 with TRBJ1-5; D not resolved. V lost 1 base and J lost 4, with 8 bases in between. Germline assignment: CDR1 LNHDA and CDR2 SQIVND (reference sequence). The CDR3 contains 14 residues.

The chain links TRBV5-8 to TRBJ2-5; TRBD2 is a possible D gene (5 bases). The CDR3 has 16 amino acids. CDR1 is SGHTS, CDR2 YDEGEE, per germline. The ends were cut back, 0 bases at V and 0 bases at J, with 12 bases in the middle. The CDR3 here is CASSLDPAEYQETQYF. The CDR3 DNA follows: TGTGCCAGCAGCTTGGACCCAGCGGAGTACCAAGAGACCCAGTACTTC.

This chain connects TRBV28 to TRBJ2-7; 9 bases fit TRBD2. From germline, CDR1 is MDHEN and CDR2 SYDVKM. The V and J ends lost 1 base and 3 bases, in that order; junction bases with no gene match: 4. CDR3 size: 15 residues. This CDR3 reads CASSLSLAGIYEQYF. CDR3 bases: TGTGCCAGCAGTTTATCTCTAGCGGGGATCTACGAGCAGTACTTC.

The chain joins TRBV2 to TRBJ2-7; a possible D gene is TRBD1 (6 bases). V was shortened by 2 bases and J by 2 bases, with 13 bases between the two germline ends. CDR3 size: 15 residues. Germline V gene lookup returns CDR1 SNHLY and CDR2 FYNNEI. CDR3 region: CASSERARGTYEQYF. In DNA form, the CDR3 reads TGTGCCAGCAGTGAACGAGCCAGGGGAACCTACGAGCAGTACTTC.

The chain links TRBV5-6 to TRBJ1-6; TRBD1 might be the D (6 bases). Per the germline V gene, CDR1 is SGHDT and CDR2 is YYEEEE. Trimming shortened V by 2 bases and J by 7 bases, and 13 bases separated the two germline ends. The CDR3 consists of 15 residues. The CDR3 here is CASSLLGANNSPLHF. The CDR3 nucleotides read TGTGCCAGCAGCTTACTGGGGGCTAACAATTCACCCCTCCACTTT.

The rearrangement joins TRBV29-1 to TRBJ2-5; TRBD2 is a possible D gene (5 bases). This CDR3 is built from 12 residues. Germline V CDR1 and CDR2: SQVTM, ANQGSEA. Trimming removed 4 bases at V and 3 bases at J, with 9 bases between. The CDR3 DNA reads as TGCAGCGTTGCCAGCGGCGAAGAGACCCAGTACTTC. As protein: CSVASGEETQYF.

This chain links TRBV14 with TRBJ2-7; 7 bases map to TRBD2. Germline V gives CDR1 SGHDN, CDR2 FVKESK. The CDR3 is 14 residues long. Germline trimming cut 8 bases from V and 0 bases from J; bases unmatched to any gene: 7. CDR3 protein: CASFSSSGSYEQYF. Written as DNA, the CDR3 is TGTGCCAGCTTCTCGTCTAGCGGCTCCTACGAGCAGTACTTC. The complete variable domain, with remaining parts taken from reference TRBV14 and TRBJ2-7, reads EAGVTQFPSHSVIEKGQTVTLRCDPISGHDNLYWYRRVMGKEIKFLLHFVKESKQDESGMPNNRFLAERTGGTYSTLKVQPAELEDSGVYFCASFSSSGSYEQYFGPGTRLTVT.

Only a few counts were recorded for this clone. The rearrangement uses TRBV30 and TRBJ2-1, with 10 bases lining up with TRBD2. The germline CDR1 and CDR2 sequences are GTSNPN and SVGIG (reference sequence). The CDR3 contains 14 residues. V lost 3 bases and J lost 3; bases outside the gene matches: 2. The DNA of the CDR3 is TGTGCCTGGAGCGGACTAGCGGTCTACAATGAGCAGTTCTTC. Translating gives CAWSGLAVYNEQFF.

The DNA for the CDR3 is TGTGCCAGCAGCTTAGATGGCGGGAGGGATGAGCAGTTCTTC. This translates into CASSLDGGRDEQFF. This chain joins TRBV7-2 and TRBJ2-1; TRBD2 aligns across 9 bases. The germline CDR1 and CDR2 sequences are SGHTA and FQGNSA. CDR3 size: 14 residues. The trim removed 1 base at V and 8 bases at J, leaving 3 bases unmatched.

This clone was counted only a few times. Here the CDR3 reads CASSLDGGELFF. The CDR3 bases are TGTGCCAGCAGCTTAGACGGCGGGGAGCTGTTTTTT. This chain uses TRBV7-6 with TRBJ2-2; the D is unclear. This CDR3 is built from 12 residues. Trimming took off 1 base at V and 7 bases at J, with 4 bases between the two ends. Germline lookup yields CDR1 SGHVS and CDR2 FNYEAQ.

The chain carries TRBV29-1 and TRBJ2-3; the D gene is possibly TRBD2 (6 bases). Germline-derived CDR1 and CDR2 are SQVTM and ANQGSEA. This CDR3 comprises 17 residues. Between the trimmed V and J ends, which lost 2 bases and 0 bases, there was a span of 18 bases. CDR3 region: CSVETSGHYLSTDTQYF. DNA of the CDR3: TGCAGCGTTGAAACCAGCGGGCACTACCTTAGCACAGATACGCAGTATTTT.

The table lists this clone with a few counts. The chain carries TRBV30 and TRBJ1-2; D is ambiguous. Trimming shortened V by 4 bases and J by 4 bases, and 7 bases separated the two germline ends. The CDR3 loop spans 11 amino acids. Germline V gives CDR1 GTSNPN, CDR2 SVGIG (reference sequence). This CDR3 is CAWMAVYGYTF. The CDR3 nucleotides read TGTGCCTGGATGGCAGTCTATGGCTACACCTTC.

The chain recombines TRBV27 with TRBJ2-2, with 9 bases fitting TRBD1. Trimming took 7 bases from V and 12 from J; bases not matched to a gene: 18. The CDR3 has 16 residues. Germline-derived CDR1 and CDR2 are MNHEY and SMNVEV (reference sequence). Here the CDR3 DNA reads TGTGCCAGCACTTCATTTCTGGGGACAGGGAACAAGAAGCTGTTTTTT. Amino acids: CASTSFLGTGNKKLFF.

The rearrangement links TRBV6-1 to TRBJ1-5; a possible D gene is TRBD1 (5 bases). This CDR3 comprises 14 residues. V was trimmed by 6 bases and J by 3 bases, leaving 12 bases between them. The germline V gene has CDR1 MNHNS and CDR2 SASEGT. The CDR3 nucleotides read TGTGCCAGCAGCCCTTCAGGGAACAATCAGCCCCAGCATTTT. Translation: CASSPSGNNQPQHF.

This clone was counted only a few times. V gene TRBV19 combines with J gene TRBJ2-2; D might be TRBD1 (5 bases). The V end was cut by 6 bases, the J end by 0 bases, with 11 bases between. From germline, CDR1 is LNHDA and CDR2 SQIVND (reference sequence). CDR3 length: 15 residues. In DNA form, the CDR3 reads TGTGCCAGTAGCCGCTCGACAGCGAACACCGGGGAGCTGTTTTTT. It encodes CASSRSTANTGELFF.

This chain connects TRBV5-4 to TRBJ2-5, with a possible D match to TRBD1 (6 bases). The V gene's germline CDR1 is SGHNT and CDR2 YYREEE (reference sequence). The ends were cut back, 2 bases at V and 1 base at J, with 12 bases in the middle. This CDR3 comprises 15 residues. The CDR3 nucleotides are TGTGCCAGCAGCTTTGGTGGGACACCCCAAGAGACCCAGTACTTC. Its protein is CASSFGGTPQETQYF. The entire variable domain, with the rest obtained from reference TRBV5-4 and TRBJ2-5, is as follows: ETGVTQSPTHLIKTRGQQVTLRCSSQSGHNTVSWYQQALGQGPQFIFQYYREEENGRGNFPPRFSGLQFPNYSSELNVNALELDDSALYLCASSFGGTPQETQYFGPGTRLLVL.

This clone was found a few times. CDR3 region: CASSLTGVPTDTQYF. For the CDR3, the DNA is TGTGCCAGCAGCCTCACAGGGGTACCCACAGATACGCAGTATTTT. This chain uses TRBV2 with TRBJ2-3, with 7 bases identical to TRBD1. V lost 6 bases and J lost 2; bases outside the gene matches: 8. Germline loops: CDR1 SNHLY, CDR2 FYNNEI. The CDR3 is 15 amino acids.

The chain couples TRBV10-3 to TRBJ1-1; the match to TRBD1 covers 8 bases. The CDR3 consists of 12 residues. The V gene's germline CDR1 is ENHRY and CDR2 SYGVKD. Trimming took 3 bases from V and 10 from J; bases not matched to a gene: 4. CDR3 protein: CAISDDDRGAFF. The CDR3 DNA reads as TGTGCCATCAGTGATGATGACAGGGGAGCTTTCTTT.

This clone was counted many times. V gene TRBV6-1 combines with J gene TRBJ1-1, with D uncertain. V lost 5 bases and J lost 4, with 2 bases in between. The CDR3 covers 10 residues. CDR1 is MNHNS, CDR2 SASEGT, per germline. DNA of the CDR3: TGTGCCAGCAGTCTCACTGAAGCTTTCTTT. This codes for CASSLTEAFF.

This chain uses TRBV4-1 with TRBJ2-4; the D gene is possibly TRBD2 (5 bases). There are 20 residues in the CDR3. Germline V gene lookup returns CDR1 MGHRA and CDR2 YSYEKL. V was trimmed by 0 bases and J by 0 bases, leaving 21 bases between them. The CDR3 is CASSQENPDPSRLAKNIQYF. The CDR3 bases are TGCGCCAGCAGCCAAGAAAACCCCGACCCTAGCCGGCTAGCCAAAAACATTCAGTACTTC.